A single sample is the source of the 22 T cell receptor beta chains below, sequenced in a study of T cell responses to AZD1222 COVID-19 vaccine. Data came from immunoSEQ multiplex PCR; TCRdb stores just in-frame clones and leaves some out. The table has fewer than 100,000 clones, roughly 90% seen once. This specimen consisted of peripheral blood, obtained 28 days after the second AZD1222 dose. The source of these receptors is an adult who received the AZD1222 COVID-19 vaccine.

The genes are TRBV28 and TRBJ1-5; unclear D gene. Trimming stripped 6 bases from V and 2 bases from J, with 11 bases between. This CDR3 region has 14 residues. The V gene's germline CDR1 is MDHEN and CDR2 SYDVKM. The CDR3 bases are TGTGCCAGCAGGAGGAGAGCGGGCAATCAGCCCCAGCATTTT. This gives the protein CASRRRAGNQPQHF.

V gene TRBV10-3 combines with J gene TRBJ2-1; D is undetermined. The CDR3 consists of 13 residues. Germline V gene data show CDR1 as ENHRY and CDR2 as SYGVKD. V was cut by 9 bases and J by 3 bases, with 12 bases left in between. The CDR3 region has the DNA TGTGCCATAAGGCAGGATCGCTACAATGAGCAGTTCTTC. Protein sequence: CAIRQDRYNEQFF.

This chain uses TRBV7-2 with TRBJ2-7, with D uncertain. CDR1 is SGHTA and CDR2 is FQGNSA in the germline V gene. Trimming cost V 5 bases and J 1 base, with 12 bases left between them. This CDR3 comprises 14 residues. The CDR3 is CASSPTAVSYEQYF. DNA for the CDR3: TGTGCCAGCAGCCCAACCGCAGTTTCCTACGAGCAGTACTTC.

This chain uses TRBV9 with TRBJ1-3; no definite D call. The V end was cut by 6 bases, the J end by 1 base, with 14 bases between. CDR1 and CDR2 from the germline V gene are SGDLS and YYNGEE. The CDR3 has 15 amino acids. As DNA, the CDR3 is TGTGCCAGCACCATCGGGGTGGGGTCTGGAAACACCATATATTTT. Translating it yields CASTIGVGSGNTIYF.

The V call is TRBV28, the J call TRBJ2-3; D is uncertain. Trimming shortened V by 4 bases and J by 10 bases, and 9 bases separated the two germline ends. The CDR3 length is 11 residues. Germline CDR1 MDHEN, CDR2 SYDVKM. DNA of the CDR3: TGTGCCAGCAGTTCTGCCACTTCGCAGTATTTT. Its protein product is CASSSATSQYF.

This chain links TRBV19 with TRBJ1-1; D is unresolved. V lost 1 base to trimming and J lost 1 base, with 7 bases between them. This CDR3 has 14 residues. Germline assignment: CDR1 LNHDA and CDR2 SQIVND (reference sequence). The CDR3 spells CASSIGYGNTEAFF. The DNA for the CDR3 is TGTGCCAGTAGTATAGGGTACGGGAACACTGAAGCTTTCTTT.

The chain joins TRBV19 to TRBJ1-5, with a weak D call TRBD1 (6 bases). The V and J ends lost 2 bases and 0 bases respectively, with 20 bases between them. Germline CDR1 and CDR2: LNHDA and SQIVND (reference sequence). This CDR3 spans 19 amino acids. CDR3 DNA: TGTGCCAGTAGTATATATGGACGGGGGCCGATGCATAGCAATCAGCCCCAGCATTTT. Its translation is CASSIYGRGPMHSNQPQHF. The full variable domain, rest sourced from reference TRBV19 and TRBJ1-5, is DGGITQSPKYLFRKEGQNVTLSCEQNLNHDAMYWYRQDPGQGLRLIYYSQIVNDFQKGDIAEGYSVSREKKESFPLTVTSAQKNPTAFYLCASSIYGRGPMHSNQPQHFGDGTRLSIL.

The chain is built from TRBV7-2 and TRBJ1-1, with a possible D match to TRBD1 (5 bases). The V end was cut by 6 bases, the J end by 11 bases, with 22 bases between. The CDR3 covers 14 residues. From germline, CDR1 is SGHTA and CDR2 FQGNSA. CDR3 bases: TGTGCCAGCAGTTTGGACACGGGCTGGGAGAGGGCTTTCTTT. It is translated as CASSLDTGWERAFF.

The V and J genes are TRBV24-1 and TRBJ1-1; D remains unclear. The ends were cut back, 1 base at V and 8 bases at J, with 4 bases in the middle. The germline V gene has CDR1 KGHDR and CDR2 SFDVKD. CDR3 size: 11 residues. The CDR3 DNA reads TGTGCCACCAGTGATTTCGGGGAAGCTTTCTTT. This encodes CATSDFGEAFF.

CDR3 bases: TGTGCCAGCAGTGTTCGTGGGGGACTGACTAACTATGGCTACACCTTC. It yields the protein CASSVRGGLTNYGYTF. The V gene is TRBV6-1, the J gene TRBJ1-2; a possible D gene is TRBD1 (5 bases). V was shortened by 4 bases and J by 0 bases, with 15 bases between the two germline ends. Germline CDR1 is MNHNS and CDR2 is SASEGT. This CDR3 is built from 16 residues.

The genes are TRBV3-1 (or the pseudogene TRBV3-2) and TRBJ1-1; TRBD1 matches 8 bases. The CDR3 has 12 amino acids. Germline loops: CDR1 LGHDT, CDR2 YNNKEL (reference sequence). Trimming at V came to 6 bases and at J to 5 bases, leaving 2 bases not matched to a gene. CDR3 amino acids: CASRQGVTEAFF. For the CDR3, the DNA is TGTGCCAGCAGACAGGGGGTAACTGAAGCTTTCTTT.

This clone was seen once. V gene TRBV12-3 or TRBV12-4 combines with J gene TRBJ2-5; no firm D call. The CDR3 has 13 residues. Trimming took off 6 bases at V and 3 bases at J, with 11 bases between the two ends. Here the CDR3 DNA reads TGTGCCAGCAGCCCCCAAGGTGAAGAGACCCAGTACTTC. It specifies CASSPQGEETQYF.

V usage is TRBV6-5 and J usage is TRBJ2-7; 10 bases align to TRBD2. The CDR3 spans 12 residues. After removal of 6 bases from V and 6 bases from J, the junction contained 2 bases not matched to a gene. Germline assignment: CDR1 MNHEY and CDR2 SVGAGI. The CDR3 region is CASRRTSGEQYF. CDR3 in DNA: TGTGCCAGCAGAAGGACTAGCGGCGAGCAGTACTTC.

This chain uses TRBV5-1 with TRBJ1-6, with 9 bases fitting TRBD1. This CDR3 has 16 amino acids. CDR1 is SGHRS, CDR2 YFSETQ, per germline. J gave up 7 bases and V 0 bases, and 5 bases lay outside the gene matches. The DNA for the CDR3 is TGCGCCAGCAGCTTGGACCCGACAGGGGGAAATTCACCCCTCCACTTT. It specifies CASSLDPTGGNSPLHF.

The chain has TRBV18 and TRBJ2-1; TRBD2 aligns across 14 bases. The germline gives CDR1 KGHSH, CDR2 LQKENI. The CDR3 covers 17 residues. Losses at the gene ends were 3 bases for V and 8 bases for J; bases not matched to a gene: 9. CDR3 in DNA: TGTGCCAGCTCACCGTCCGGGACTAGCGGGGGCAGCGATGAGCAGTTCTTC. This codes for CASSPSGTSGGSDEQFF.

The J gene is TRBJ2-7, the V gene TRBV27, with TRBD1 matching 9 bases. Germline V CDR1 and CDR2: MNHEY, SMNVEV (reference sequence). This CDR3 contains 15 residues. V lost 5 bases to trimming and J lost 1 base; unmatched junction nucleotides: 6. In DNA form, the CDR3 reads TGTGCCAGCAGTATCGCCGGGACAGGGTCCTACGAGCAGTACTTC. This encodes CASSIAGTGSYEQYF.

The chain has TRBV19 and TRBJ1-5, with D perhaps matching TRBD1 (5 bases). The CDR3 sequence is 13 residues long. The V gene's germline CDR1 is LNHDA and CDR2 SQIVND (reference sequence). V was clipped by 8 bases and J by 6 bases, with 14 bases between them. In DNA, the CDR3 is TGTGCCAGTGGATACGGGGGACCTCAGCCCCAGCATTTT. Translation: CASGYGGPQPQHF.

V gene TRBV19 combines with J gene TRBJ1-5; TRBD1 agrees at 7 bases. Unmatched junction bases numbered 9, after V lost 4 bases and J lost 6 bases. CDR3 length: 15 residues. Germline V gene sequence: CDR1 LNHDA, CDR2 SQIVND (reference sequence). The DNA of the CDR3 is TGTGCCAGTAGTACTCCTCAACAGGGGAGTCAGCCCCAGCATTTT. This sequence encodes CASSTPQQGSQPQHF.

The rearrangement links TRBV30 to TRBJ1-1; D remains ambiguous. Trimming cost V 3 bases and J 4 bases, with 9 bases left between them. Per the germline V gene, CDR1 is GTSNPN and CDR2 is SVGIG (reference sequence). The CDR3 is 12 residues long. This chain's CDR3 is CAWSRGATEAFF. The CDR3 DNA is TGTGCCTGGAGCCGCGGTGCCACTGAAGCTTTCTTT. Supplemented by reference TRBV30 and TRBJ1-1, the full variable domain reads SQTIHQWPATLVQPVGSPLSLECTVEGTSNPNLYWYRQAAGRGLQLLFYSVGIGQISSEVPQNLSASRPQDRQFILSSKKLLLSDSGFYLCAWSRGATEAFFGQGTRLTVV.

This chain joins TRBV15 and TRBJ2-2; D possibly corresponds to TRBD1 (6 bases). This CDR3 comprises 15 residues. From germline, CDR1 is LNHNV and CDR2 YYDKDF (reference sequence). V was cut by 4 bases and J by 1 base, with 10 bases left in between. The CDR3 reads CATSMGAGNTGELFF. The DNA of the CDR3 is TGTGCCACCAGCATGGGGGCAGGGAACACCGGGGAGCTGTTTTTT.

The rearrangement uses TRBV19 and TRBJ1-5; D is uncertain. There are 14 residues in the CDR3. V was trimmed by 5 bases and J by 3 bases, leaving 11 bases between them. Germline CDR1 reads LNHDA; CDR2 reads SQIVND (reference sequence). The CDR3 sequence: CASSVEDYNQPQHF. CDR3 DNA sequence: TGTGCCAGTAGTGTGGAGGATTACAATCAGCCCCAGCATTTT.

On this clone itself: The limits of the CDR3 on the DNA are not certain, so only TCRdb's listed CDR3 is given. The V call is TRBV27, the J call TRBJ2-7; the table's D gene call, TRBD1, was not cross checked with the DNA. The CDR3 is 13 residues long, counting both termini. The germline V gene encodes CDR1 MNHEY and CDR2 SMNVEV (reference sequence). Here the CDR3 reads CASGQGISYEQYF.